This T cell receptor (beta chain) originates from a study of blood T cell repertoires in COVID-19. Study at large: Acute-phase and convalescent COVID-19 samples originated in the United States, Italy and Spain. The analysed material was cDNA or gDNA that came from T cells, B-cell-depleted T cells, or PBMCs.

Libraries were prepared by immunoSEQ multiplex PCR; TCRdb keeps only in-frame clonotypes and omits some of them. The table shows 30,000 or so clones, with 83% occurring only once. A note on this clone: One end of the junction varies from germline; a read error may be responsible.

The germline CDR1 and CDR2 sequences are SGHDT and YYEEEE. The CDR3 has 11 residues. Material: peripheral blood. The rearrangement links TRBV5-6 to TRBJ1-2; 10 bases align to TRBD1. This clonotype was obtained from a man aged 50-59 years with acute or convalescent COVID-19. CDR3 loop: CASSKGQGKIF. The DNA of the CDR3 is TGTGCCAGCAGCAAGGGACAGGGGAAGATATTC.